In this sample, the clone carrying this T cell receptor (beta chain) turned up once. These data come from a study of shared T cell receptors in the human thymus. Clones were read by immunoSEQ multiplex PCR, and TCRdb kept only the in-frame ones, dropping some. The data show 550,000 to 800,000 clones, around 85% seen once. With 4 bases removed from V and 5 bases from J, the gap between germline ends came to 14 bases. CDR3 length: 15 amino acids. The germline V gene has CDR1 MDHEN and CDR2 SYDVKM. The data were also submitted as part of a second study, on human thymus T cells. As that study records: Surgeons resected thymus tissue during corrective heart surgery. In thymic and blood repertoires alike, V and J usage looked biased.

The gene calls are TRBV28 and TRBJ2-2; D is possibly TRBD1 (6 bases). Input material: thymocytes. The sequence was collected from a girl under three years old with a congenital heart defect. In nucleotides, the CDR3 is TGTGCCAGCAGTTGGCGGAACAGGGCGACCGGGGAGCTGTTTTTT. It encodes CASSWRNRATGELFF.